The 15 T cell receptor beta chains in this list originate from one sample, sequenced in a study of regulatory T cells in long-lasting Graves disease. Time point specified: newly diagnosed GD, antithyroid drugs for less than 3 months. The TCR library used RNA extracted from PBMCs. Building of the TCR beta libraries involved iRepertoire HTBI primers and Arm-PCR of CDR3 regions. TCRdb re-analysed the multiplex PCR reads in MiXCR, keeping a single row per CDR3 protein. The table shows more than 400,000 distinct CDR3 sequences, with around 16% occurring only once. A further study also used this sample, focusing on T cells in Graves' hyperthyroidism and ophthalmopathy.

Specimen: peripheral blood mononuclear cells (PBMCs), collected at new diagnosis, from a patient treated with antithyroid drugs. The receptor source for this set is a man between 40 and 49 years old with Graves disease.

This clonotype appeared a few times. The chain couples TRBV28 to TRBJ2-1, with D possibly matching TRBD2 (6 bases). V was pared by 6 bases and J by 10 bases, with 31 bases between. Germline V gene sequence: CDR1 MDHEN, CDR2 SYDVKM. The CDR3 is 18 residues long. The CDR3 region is CASSPRAGAVLAIGEQFF. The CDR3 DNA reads TGTGCCAGCAGCCCCAGGGCCGGGGCAGTCCTAGCGATTGGCGAGCAGTTCTTC.

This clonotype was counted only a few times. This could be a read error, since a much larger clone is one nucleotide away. This CDR3 is CARSELGQEAFF. The DNA of the CDR3 is TGTGCCCGGAGTGAACTTGGCCAGGAAGCTTTCTTT. This chain connects TRBV30 to TRBJ1-1; no definite D call. CDR3 length: 12 amino acids. Germline lookup yields CDR1 GTSNPN and CDR2 SVGIG (reference sequence).

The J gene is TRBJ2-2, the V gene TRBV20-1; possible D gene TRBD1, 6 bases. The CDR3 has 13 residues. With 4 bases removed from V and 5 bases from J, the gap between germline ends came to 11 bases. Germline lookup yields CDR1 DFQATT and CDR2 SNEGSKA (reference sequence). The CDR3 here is CSANTGNTGELFF. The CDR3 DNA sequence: TGCAGTGCTAATACAGGGAATACCGGGGAGCTGTTTTTT.

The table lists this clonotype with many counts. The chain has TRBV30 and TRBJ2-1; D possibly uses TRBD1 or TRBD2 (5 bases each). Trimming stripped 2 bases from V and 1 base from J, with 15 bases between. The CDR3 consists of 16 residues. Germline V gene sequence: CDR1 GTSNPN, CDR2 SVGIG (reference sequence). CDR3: CAWSTRGSGSYNEQFF. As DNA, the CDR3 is TGTGCCTGGAGTACCCGGGGCTCAGGGTCCTACAATGAGCAGTTCTTC.

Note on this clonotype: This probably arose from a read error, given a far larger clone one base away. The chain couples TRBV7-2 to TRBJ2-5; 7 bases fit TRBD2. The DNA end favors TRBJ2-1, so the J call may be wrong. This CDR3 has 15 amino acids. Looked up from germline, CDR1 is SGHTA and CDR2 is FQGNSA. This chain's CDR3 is CASSLSRTRGYKQFF. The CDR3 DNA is TGTGCCAGCAGCTTATCCAGGACTAGGGGCTATAAGCAGTTCTTC.

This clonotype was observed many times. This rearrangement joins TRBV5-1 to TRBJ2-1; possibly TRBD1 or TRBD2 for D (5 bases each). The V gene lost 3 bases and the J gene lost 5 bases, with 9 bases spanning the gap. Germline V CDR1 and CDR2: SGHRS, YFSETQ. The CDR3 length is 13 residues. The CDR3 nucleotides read TGCGCCAGCAGCTCGGGACGAAACAATGAGCAGTTCTTC. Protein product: CASSSGRNNEQFF.

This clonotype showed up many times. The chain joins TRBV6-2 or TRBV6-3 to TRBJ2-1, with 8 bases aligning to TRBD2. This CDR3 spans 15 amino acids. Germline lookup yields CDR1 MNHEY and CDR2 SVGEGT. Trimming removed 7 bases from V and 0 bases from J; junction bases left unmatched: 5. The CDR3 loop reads CASNEAGGSYNEQFF. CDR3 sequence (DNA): TGTGCCAGCAATGAGGCGGGGGGCTCCTACAATGAGCAGTTCTTC.

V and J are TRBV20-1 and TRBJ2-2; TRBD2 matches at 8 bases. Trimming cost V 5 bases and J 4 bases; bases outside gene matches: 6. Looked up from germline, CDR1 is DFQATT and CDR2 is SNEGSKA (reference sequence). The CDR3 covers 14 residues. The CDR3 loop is CSAPRGGGTGELFF. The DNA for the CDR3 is TGCAGTGCTCCCCGGGGGGGGGGCACCGGGGAGCTGTTTTTT.

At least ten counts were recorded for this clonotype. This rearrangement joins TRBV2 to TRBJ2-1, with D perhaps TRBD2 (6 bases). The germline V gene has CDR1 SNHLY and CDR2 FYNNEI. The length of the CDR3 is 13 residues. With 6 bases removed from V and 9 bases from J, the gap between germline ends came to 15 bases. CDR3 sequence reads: CASSPGLSFEQFF. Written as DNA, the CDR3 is TGTGCCAGCAGCCCGGGACTCTCTTTTGAGCAGTTCTTC.

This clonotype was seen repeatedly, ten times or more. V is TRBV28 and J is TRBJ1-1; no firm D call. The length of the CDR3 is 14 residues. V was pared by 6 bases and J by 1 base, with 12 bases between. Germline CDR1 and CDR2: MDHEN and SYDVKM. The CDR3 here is CASSPPRGNTEAFF. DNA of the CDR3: TGTGCCAGCAGCCCACCCCGGGGGAACACTGAAGCTTTCTTT.

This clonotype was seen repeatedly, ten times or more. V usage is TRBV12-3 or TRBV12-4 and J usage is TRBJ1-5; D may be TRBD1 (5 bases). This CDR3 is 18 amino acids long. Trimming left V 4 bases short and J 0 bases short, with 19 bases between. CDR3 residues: CASSSQRLRGNSNQPQHF. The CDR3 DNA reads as TGTGCCAGCAGTTCCCAGCGCCTACGGGGCAATAGCAATCAGCCCCAGCATTTT.

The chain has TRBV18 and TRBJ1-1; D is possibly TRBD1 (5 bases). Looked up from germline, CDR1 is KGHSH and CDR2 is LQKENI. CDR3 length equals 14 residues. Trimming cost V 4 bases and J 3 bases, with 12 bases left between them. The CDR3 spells CASSRLAGDTEAFF. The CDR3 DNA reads TGTGCCAGCTCACGCCTAGCGGGGGACACTGAAGCTTTCTTT.

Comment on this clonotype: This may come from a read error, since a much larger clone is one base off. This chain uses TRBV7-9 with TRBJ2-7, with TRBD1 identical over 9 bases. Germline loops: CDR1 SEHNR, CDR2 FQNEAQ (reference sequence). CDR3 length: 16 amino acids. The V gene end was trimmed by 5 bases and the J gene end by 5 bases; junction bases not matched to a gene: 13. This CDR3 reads CASSTDSGTGYHEQYF. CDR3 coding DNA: TGTGCCAGCAGCACGGACTCCGGGACAGGGTACCACGAGCAGTACTTC.

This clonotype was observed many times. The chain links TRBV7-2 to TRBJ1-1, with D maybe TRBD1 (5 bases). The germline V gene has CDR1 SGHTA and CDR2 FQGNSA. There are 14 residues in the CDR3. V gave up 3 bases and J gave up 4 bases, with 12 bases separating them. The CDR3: CASSLGSGGTEAFF. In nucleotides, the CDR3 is TGTGCCAGCAGCTTGGGCTCCGGGGGCACTGAAGCTTTCTTT.

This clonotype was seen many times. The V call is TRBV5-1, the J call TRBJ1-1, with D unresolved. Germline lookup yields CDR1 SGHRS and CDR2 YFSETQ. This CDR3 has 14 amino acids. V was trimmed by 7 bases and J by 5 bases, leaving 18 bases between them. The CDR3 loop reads CASSPGHGGTEAFF. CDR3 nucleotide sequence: TGCGCCAGCTCACCGGGCCACGGAGGGACTGAAGCTTTCTTT.